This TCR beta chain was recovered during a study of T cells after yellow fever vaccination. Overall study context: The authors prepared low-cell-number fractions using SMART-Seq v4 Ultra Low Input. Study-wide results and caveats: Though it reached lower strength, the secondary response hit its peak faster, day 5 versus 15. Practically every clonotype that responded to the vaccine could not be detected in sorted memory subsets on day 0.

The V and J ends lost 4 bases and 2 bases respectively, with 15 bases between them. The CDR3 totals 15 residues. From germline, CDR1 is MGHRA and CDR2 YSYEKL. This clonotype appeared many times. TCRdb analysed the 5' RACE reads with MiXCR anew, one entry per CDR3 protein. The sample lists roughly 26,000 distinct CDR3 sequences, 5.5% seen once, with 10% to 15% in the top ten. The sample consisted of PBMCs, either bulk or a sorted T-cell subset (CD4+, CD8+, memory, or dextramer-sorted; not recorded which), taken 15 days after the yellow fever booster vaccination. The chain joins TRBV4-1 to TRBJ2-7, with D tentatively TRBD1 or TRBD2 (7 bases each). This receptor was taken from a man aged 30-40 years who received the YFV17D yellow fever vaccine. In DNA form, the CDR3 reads TGCGCCAGCAGCCCCCGGGACAGCGGGACCTACGAGCAGTACTTC. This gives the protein CASSPRDSGTYEQYF.